The 13 T cell receptor beta chains below come from one sample, sequenced in a study of post-analysis software for immune sequencing data. Study findings and constraints: Comparison of patients with controls showed five TRBV segments more frequent in patients, TRBV5-6, TRBV5-1 and TRBV20-1 among them.

The authors incorporated unique molecular identifiers into the TCR beta cDNA libraries. TCRdb re-derived calls from the PCR reads in MiXCR, one entry per CDR3 protein. The sample consists of about 570,000 distinct CDR3 sequences, roughly 34% of them appearing once. Their recognized antigens are unknown. Sequencing used blood. All receptors derive from a girl aged 2 to 17 with multiple sclerosis.

DNA for the CDR3: TGTGCCAGCAGTGACAGGGGAGGAACTGAAGCTTTCTTT. Amino acid sequence: CASSDRGGTEAFF. The gene calls are TRBV25-1 and TRBJ1-1; perhaps TRBD1 as D (6 bases). The V gene lost 3 bases and the J gene lost 5 bases, with 10 bases spanning the gap. The CDR3 covers 13 residues. CDR1 MGHDK and CDR2 SYGVNS come from the germline V gene.

This clonotype was seen more than once but under ten times. The chain links TRBV6-5 to TRBJ1-2; D not resolved. Deletions cut 0 bases from V and 2 bases from J, with 7 bases between. The germline CDR1 and CDR2 sequences are MNHEY and SVGAGI. The CDR3 spans 14 residues. The CDR3 here is CASSYSTGNYGYTF. The CDR3 coding sequence is TGTGCCAGCAGTTACTCGACGGGGAACTATGGCTACACCTTC.

The J gene is TRBJ1-1, the V gene TRBV28; 8 bases align to TRBD1. V trimming: 10 bases; J trimming: 4 bases; junction bases outside the gene matches: 5. The CDR3 covers 12 residues. The germline V gene has CDR1 MDHEN and CDR2 SYDVKM. The CDR3 DNA is TGTGCCACCATCACAGGGGGCACTGAAGCTTTCTTT. It is translated as CATITGGTEAFF.

The chain combines TRBV7-9 with TRBJ1-1; possible D gene TRBD1, 6 bases. The germline V gene has CDR1 SEHNR and CDR2 FQNEAQ (reference sequence). This CDR3 contains 14 residues. Between the trimmed V and J ends, which lost 2 bases and 1 base, there was a span of 8 bases. In nucleotides, the CDR3 is TGTGCCAGCAGCTTAACGGGACAGAACACTGAAGCTTTCTTT. Encoded protein: CASSLTGQNTEAFF.

This chain uses TRBV3-1 with TRBJ2-7, with D tentatively TRBD1 (6 bases). Trimming pared 3 bases from V and 2 bases from J, leaving 17 bases between. CDR1 LGHDT and CDR2 YNNKEL come from the germline V gene (reference sequence). This CDR3 spans 16 amino acids. The CDR3 spells CASSHPGTRGAYEQYF. CDR3 sequence (DNA): TGTGCCAGCAGCCACCCAGGTACCAGGGGAGCCTACGAGCAGTACTTC.

The rearrangement links TRBV5-1 to TRBJ1-1, with D uncertain. This CDR3 has 15 amino acids. From germline, CDR1 is SGHRS and CDR2 YFSETQ. Trimming removed 8 bases at V and 2 bases at J, with 19 bases between. The CDR3: CASSPHERVNTEAFF. CDR3 bases: TGCGCCAGTAGCCCCCACGAGAGGGTTAACACTGAAGCTTTCTTT.

The chain has TRBV5-1 and TRBJ1-2; D is possibly TRBD1 (6 bases). The V end lost 7 bases, the J end lost 8 bases, and 18 bases lay between the germline ends. CDR1 is SGHRS, CDR2 YFSETQ, per germline. The CDR3 has 13 amino acids. The CDR3 nucleotides are TGCGCCAGCGGTTCGGGGGGGCCCGACGGCTACACCTTC. Amino acid sequence: CASGSGGPDGYTF.

CDR3 DNA sequence: TGTGCCAGCAGCGGGACGGGACTAGCGGAAAGCTCCTACGAGCAGTACTTC. Protein product: CASSGTGLAESSYEQYF. This chain uses TRBV2 with TRBJ2-7, with 11 bases aligning to TRBD2. This CDR3 spans 17 amino acids. The V and J ends lost 6 bases and 0 bases, in that order; junction bases with no gene match: 10. Germline lookup yields CDR1 SNHLY and CDR2 FYNNEI.

This clonotype has just a few counts. The gene calls are TRBV7-9 and TRBJ2-1; D may be TRBD2 (6 bases). The CDR3 runs to 15 residues. Trimming pared 1 base from V and 6 bases from J, leaving 13 bases between. CDR1 and CDR2 (germline): SEHNR, FQNEAQ (reference sequence). The CDR3 DNA follows: TGTGCCAGCAGCTTAGGTCAGGGAGGTGTCAATGAGCAGTTCTTC. Translation: CASSLGQGGVNEQFF.

In its sample, this clonotype was seen a few times. In nucleotides, the CDR3 is TGCAGTGCTCTAGTACCGGGACAGGGCCTCTACGAGCAGTACTTC. Its protein product is CSALVPGQGLYEQYF. The chain links TRBV20-1 to TRBJ2-7; 9 bases align to TRBD1. Looked up from germline, CDR1 is DFQATT and CDR2 is SNEGSKA (reference sequence). Trimming cost V 5 bases and J 3 bases; bases outside gene matches: 11. The CDR3 has 15 amino acids.

Of note for this clonotype: One junction end disagrees with the germline gene, perhaps due to a read error. The CDR3 region is CAGSPQSGGNYGYTF. The CDR3 DNA follows: TGTGCCGGCAGCCCACAGTCGGGGGGGAACTATGGCTACACCTTC. The chain combines TRBV7-2 with TRBJ1-2, with D possibly TRBD1 on 5 matching bases. The length of the CDR3 is 15 residues. Germline V lookup: CDR1 SGHTA, CDR2 FQGNSA. Combining the CDR3 with reference TRBV7-2 and TRBJ1-2 gives the whole variable domain GAGVSQSPSNKVTEKGKDVELRCDPISGHTALYWYRQSLGQGLEFLIYFQGNSAPDKSGLPSDRFSAERTGGSVSTLTIQRTQQEDSAVYLCAGSPQSGGNYGYTFGSGTRLTVV.

The gene calls are TRBV7-3 and TRBJ2-3; 11 bases are shared with TRBD1. J lost 0 bases, V lost 4 bases, and 3 bases had no gene match. CDR1 is SGHTA and CDR2 is FQGTGA in the germline V gene. The CDR3 is 16 amino acids. The CDR3 is CASSSGQGESTDTQYF. The CDR3 DNA reads TGTGCCAGCAGCTCGGGACAGGGGGAGAGCACAGATACGCAGTATTTT. The complete variable domain, with remaining parts taken from reference TRBV7-3 and TRBJ2-3, reads GAGVSQTPSNKVTEKGKYVELRCDPISGHTALYWYRQSLGQGPEFLIYFQGTGAADDSGLPNDRFFAVRPEGSVSTLKIQRTERGDSAVYLCASSSGQGESTDTQYFGPGTRLTVL.

This sequence joins TRBV20-1 and TRBJ1-2; D remains unclear. The CDR3 is 13 amino acids. The V gene's germline CDR1 is DFQATT and CDR2 SNEGSKA (reference sequence). Deletions cut 4 bases from V and 7 bases from J, with 16 bases between. The CDR3 DNA reads as TGCAGTGCTACGGCGTCAGGAACTCTTGGCTACACCTTC. Encoded protein: CSATASGTLGYTF.